Listed below are T cell receptor beta chains from one sample, sequenced in a study of T cells in Graves' hyperthyroidism and ophthalmopathy. TCRdb re-called the multiplex PCR reads with MiXCR, one entry per CDR3 protein. The sample includes approximately 620,000 distinct CDR3 sequences, about 16% of them seen just once. Sequences were obtained from blood. Receptors originate from a woman aged 40 to 50 with Graves' ophthalmopathy. CDR3s include the opening cysteine and the closing phenylalanine or tryptophan. D genes are given only for firm matches. Clone size is given for some rows only: seen once, a few or many times, or a class if the clone is expanded.

>TRBD1|TRBJ1-5|TRBV10-3|many
TGTGCCATCAGTCCGGGACAGGGTAGCAATCAGCCCCAGCATTTT
CAISPGQGSNQPQHF
>NA|TRBJ2-3|TRBV7-8|many
TGTGCCAGCAGGACGGGTGGGGCAGTCACAGATACGCAGTATTTT
CASRTGGAVTDTQYF
>NA|TRBJ1-3|TRBV9|NA
TGTGCCAGCAGCGTATCGGGCGACTCTGGAAACACCATATATTTT
CASSVSGDSGNTIYF
>NA|TRBJ2-5|TRBV10-3|NA
TGTGCCATCAGTGATGTTGGAGCGGGAGAGACCCAGTACTTC
CAISDVGAGETQYF
>NA|TRBJ2-1|TRBV30|many
TGTGCCTGGAGTAGTCACCCGGGGGCCAATGAGCAGTTCTTC
CAWSSHPGANEQFF
>NA|TRBJ2-5|TRBV7-7|many
TGTGCTAGCAGCTTATCAGGGGACCAAGAGACCCAGTACTTC
CASSLSGDQETQYF
>TRBD2|TRBJ2-3|TRBV30|few
TGTGCCTACGCGCGGGGGGGGGCTCGGAGATCCTTAGATACGCAGTATTTT
CAYARGGARRSLDTQYF
>NA|TRBJ2-1|TRBV28|many
TGTGCCAGCAGCCTCATCTTTGACTCCTACAATGAGCAGTTCTTC
CASSLIFDSYNEQFF
>TRBD1|TRBJ1-1|TRBV19|many
TGTGCCAGTAGTAGGACAGGAGGGGACACTGAAGCTTTCTTT
CASSRTGGDTEAFF
>TRBD2|TRBJ2-1|TRBV29-1|NA
TGCAGCGTCACCGGCGGGAGACGCAGTTACAATGAGCAGTTCTTC
CSVTGGRRSYNEQFF
>NA|TRBJ1-6|TRBV25-1|NA
TGTGCCAGCAGTGGATGGGGGGATAATTCACCCCTCCACTTT
CASSGWGDNSPLHF
>NA|TRBJ2-7|TRBV28|NA
TGTGCCAGCAGCTTGACAGAGGATCCCTCCTACGAGCAGTACTTC
CASSLTEDPSYEQYF
>TRBD2|TRBJ2-1|TRBV19|few
TGTGCCAGTACCCCAGGGAGGCTAGCGGGAGCCAATGAGCAGTTCTTC
CASTPGRLAGANEQFF
>NA|TRBJ1-4|TRBV28|NA
TGTGCCAGCAGCCCACAGACGATAAGTGAAAAACTGTTTTTT
CASSPQTISEKLFF